This T cell receptor beta chain was found in a study of tissue T cells after allogeneic stem cell transplantation. General study points: Motif-based clustering found tissue-specific repertoire signatures shared across patients, though few clones were shared. The patient cohort was small and clinically heterogeneous, with limited sampling depth. Within patients, tissue anatomy strongly shaped TCR repertoire composition.

Remarks on this clone: Its antigen is unidentified. Gene names and germline match the mouse. The observed sequence ends 1 residue before the CDR3 terminus, with the missing tail filled in from the germline J gene.

TCRbeta CDR3 was sequenced at survey depth with template counts. The method was immunoSEQ multiplex PCR; TCRdb's version includes in-frame clones alone and lacks a portion of them. The sample has about 48,000 clones; 73% are singletons. The CDR3 is 12 amino acids. Germline V gene sequence: CDR1 FNHDT, CDR2 SITEND (reference sequence). Trimming took 4 bases from V and 0 from J, leaving 5 bases between them. Sample: sorted cells pooled from one or two spleens. The clonotype comes from a pool of C57BL/6 mice in good health. The chain employs TRBV19 and TRBJ2-7; D unresolved. The CDR3 spells CASSPFSYEQYF. Partial CDR3 DNA: TGTGCCAGCAGTCCGTTCTCCTATGAACAGTAC.